This entry concerns a single TCR beta chain. Its antigen is unknown. No per-base quality is available; no much larger clone lies one base away. This sample stems from a study of vaccination and CD4 T cells after COVID-19 (dated by TCRdb to about 2022). Describing the broader study: Convalescent patients had a positive SARS-CoV-2 result on nasal swab PCR, and of these patients, several had mild disease and one had severe disease. The convalescent cohort comprised six males and four females, including two Hispanic individuals, seven Caucasians, two Asians and one multiracial person. Participants got two doses of the Pfizer-BioNTech BNT162b2 vaccine (n=8) or two doses of the Moderna mRNA-1273 vaccine (n=2). Post-COVID blood samples were collected from convalescent patients a median of approximately 100 days after diagnosis, with a range of roughly 35 to 180 days. Post-vaccine blood samples were obtained a median of around 74 days after the second vaccine dose, with a range of 14 to 241 days. A few convalescent patients were sampled both early after vaccination (day 14) and late after vaccination (days 161 to 241). The cultures were stimulated with overlapping spike peptide pools from SARS-CoV-2 and from the common cold coronaviruses HCoV-NL63, HCoV-OC43 and HCoV-229E. Control cultures used a CEFX viral epitope pool as positive control, an HIV-1 Nef peptide pool as negative control, or no peptide. The spike-specific CD4+ TCR repertoire was compared before and after mRNA vaccination in 10 COVID-19 convalescent patients and a few infection-naive healthy vaccine recipients. Overall results and qualifications from the work: Relatively few convalescent patients were included in the study, and early timepoints after natural infection were not analyzed. Although the median number of SARS-CoV-2-reactive clonotypes went up from 21 after infection to more than 30 after vaccination, the increase was not significant. In convalescent patients, a median around 85% of post-vaccine SARS-CoV-2-reactive clones were detected only after vaccination, and vaccine-specific priming was suggested by this finding. Nearly all vaccine-specific clones in convalescent patients (304 of 307) were mono-reactive for SARS-CoV-2 spike rather than cross-reactive with common cold coronaviruses.

Library method: PCR. DNA from cultured CD4+ T cells underwent TCR sequencing with the Oncomine TCR Beta short-read assay at the Johns Hopkins FTIC core. The QIAamp micro DNA kit was used to extract genomic DNA from the cultured CD4+ T cells. The Oncomine TCR Beta libraries from cultured CD4+ T cells were pooled using unique dual indexes and then sequenced on an Illumina iSeq 100. Concerning the study's data processing: Non-productive sequences were removed, and CDR3s that did not start with C, did not end with F or W, or were shorter than 7 amino acids were discarded. The MANAFEST web application identified antigen-specific clonotypes by comparing peptide-stimulated wells against reference wells and other culture wells. An FDR below 0.05, an odds ratio above 5, and a productive frequency above 0.1% in at least two of three replicate wells were required for clones to be considered positive. A clonotype counted as cross-reactive if it showed significant expansion both in the SARS-CoV-2 spike wells and in at least one common cold coronavirus spike condition. Using R version 3.6.1, CDR3 homology was evaluated through Levenshtein distances (stringdist) along with unrooted phylogenetic trees (ape). In TCRdb, the public reads were trimmed at Q25 with fastp and aligned with MiXCR, with productive beta chains retained. Rows are unified per CDR3 protein, each entry keeping the most common DNA and genes. The V and J calls and clone size come from TCRdb's table, not from the authors' own analysis. Counted in this sample were around 25,000 distinct CDR3 sequences; 28% of them appeared once. The ten largest clones take up 7.1% of the sample.

Interpreted using the paper, the time point label stands for: late sampling 161 to 241 days after vaccination in three convalescent patients. In the paper's terms, the treatment or condition label means: roughly 10-day PBMC culture with coronavirus spike peptide pools or control peptides (ViraFEST assay). To expand antigen-specific T cells with peptide pools and then pick out the expanded clonotypes through TCR sequencing, the study relied on the ViraFEST assay. The convalescent patients' positive SARS-CoV-2 PCR tests fell between March and December 2020, which was before the Alpha, Beta and Delta variants emerged in the United States. Around 2 million PBMCs per well were cultured in IMDM with roughly 5% human AB serum and 8.5 to 10 IU/ml IL-2, plus 10 ug/ml peptide pools. On days 3 and 7, half of the culture medium was replaced with fresh IL-2-containing medium. After roughly 9 days of culture, CD4+ T cells were isolated by negative selection with the EasySep CD4+ T cell isolation kit. Ficoll-Paque Plus gradient centrifugation was used to isolate PBMCs from whole blood, and the isolated PBMCs were then either used fresh or cryopreserved at -140C. Triplicate wells were generally used for each culture condition.

Measured from the cysteine to the phenylalanine, the CDR3 is 14 residues long. CDR3 DNA only is kept here, 42 bases in frame from base 1. Sequences SEHNR (CDR1) and FQNEAQ (CDR2) are obtained from the germline V gene (reference sequence). V lost 5 bases and J lost 5 bases; the stretch between them is 13 bases long. This clonotype originated in a human donor who had recovered from COVID-19. In this chain, TRBV7-9 is recombined with TRBJ2-1; the D gene is possibly TRBD2, with 6 bases matching. This specimen consisted of CD4+ T cells from blood, cultured in vitro, obtained about 7 months after SARS-CoV-2 vaccination. The encoded CDR3 is CASSDWTTDNEQFF. Here is the DNA: TGTGCCAGCAGCGACTGGACTACTGACAATGAGCAGTTCTTC.